This T cell receptor beta chain is drawn from a study of blood T cells in healthy people across ages. Study conclusions and caveats: The authors considered diversity estimates from one million T cells to be underestimates. Comparison with aged donors showed that long-lived donors had more naive CD4+ cells and higher diversity.

Sample-barcoded 5' priming and a J-beta primer mix drove a second PCR of about 7 to 12 cycles. Each single sample gave us at least 2.5 million CDR3-containing paired-end reads. Using its own MiXCR run on the 5' RACE reads, TCRdb lists one record per CDR3 protein. The sample shows roughly 1,800,000 distinct CDR3 sequences, around half of them seen only once. This clonotype turned up a few times. Antigen specificity is unknown. The V end was cut by 0 bases, the J end by 4 bases, with 10 bases between. This CDR3 has 14 amino acids. The germline V gene has CDR1 SGHDT and CDR2 YYEEEE. The TCR originated in a middle-aged woman in good health. Specimen: blood. The rearrangement joins TRBV5-6 to TRBJ2-5; D remains unclear. The CDR3 loop reads CASSLDSLGETQYF. CDR3 in DNA: TGTGCCAGCAGCTTGGATAGTCTGGGAGAGACCCAGTACTTC.